This T cell receptor (beta chain) derives from a study of OX40 agonist ivuxolimab in advanced cancers. Across the whole study: Ivuxolimab is a fully human IgG2 antibody that activates OX40 (CD134). Study outcomes and limitations: Also present in some nonresponders was a low level of normalized T-cell clonal expansion. CD8+ T cells (on average) carried more expanded clones than CD4+ T cells.

Only in-frame clones appear in the TCRdb table, and some are missing; sequencing was by immunoSEQ multiplex PCR. In the table there are about 100,000 clones, roughly 95% of which are singletons. To note about this clone: The antigen remains undetermined.

Sampled blood was obtained at baseline, cycle 4 day 1, and cycle 7 day 1. Germline V gene sequence: CDR1 MDHEN, CDR2 SYDVKM. V gave up 6 bases and J gave up 0 bases, with 15 bases separating them. The length of the CDR3 is 15 residues. This TCR came from an adult with an advanced solid tumor such as melanoma, head and neck, liver or kidney cancer. The specimen comprised CD4+ or CD8+ T cells sorted from blood, sampled in a trial of the OX40 agonist ivuxolimab. V usage is TRBV28 and J usage is TRBJ2-7; D is ambiguous. The CDR3 DNA reads as TGTGCCAGCAGCCCCGGTGGTAGTGGCTCCTACGAGCAGTACTTC. The encoded protein is CASSPGGSGSYEQYF.